These 16 T cell receptor beta chains originate from one sample sequenced in a study of post-analysis software for immune sequencing data. Notes on the study in general: Higher frequency in patients than in controls was seen for five TRBV segments, with TRBV5-6, TRBV5-1 and TRBV20-1 among them.

Their antigens are not known. Prepared libraries of TCR beta cDNA carried unique molecular identifiers. Via MiXCR, TCRdb re-called the PCR reads, giving one row per CDR3 protein. This sample has roughly 600,000 distinct CDR3 sequences; 44% occur once, and the top ten carry under 2%. The specimen was blood. All receptors come from a girl between 5 and 17 years old with multiple sclerosis.

The genes are TRBV11-2 and TRBJ2-6; D possibly uses TRBD1 or TRBD2 (5 bases each). The CDR3 is made up of 21 amino acids. In germline, CDR1 is SGHAT, CDR2 FQNNGV. The germline V and J ends were trimmed by 2 bases and 0 bases, with 23 bases remaining between them. CDR3 residues: CASSLRTQHRGPLSGANVLTF. As DNA, the CDR3 is TGTGCCAGCAGCTTACGGACCCAACACCGGGGCCCCCTCTCTGGGGCCAACGTCCTGACTTTC.

The gene calls are TRBV7-9 and TRBJ2-3, with D hard to call. The CDR3 loop spans 14 amino acids. V lost 3 bases, J lost 3 bases, and 10 bases lay in between. Looked up from germline, CDR1 is SEHNR and CDR2 is FQNEAQ (reference sequence). CDR3 coding DNA: TGTGCCAGCAGCTTCGGCGGAACAACAGATACGCAGTATTTT. Amino acids: CASSFGGTTDTQYF.

This clonotype was seen only a few times. This sequence joins TRBV5-5 and TRBJ1-5; maybe TRBD1 (6 bases). This CDR3 spans 16 amino acids. The ends were cut back, 2 bases at V and 5 bases at J, with 17 bases in the middle. Germline assignment: CDR1 SGHKS and CDR2 YYEKEE (reference sequence). CDR3 coding DNA: TGTGCCAGCAGCTTAACTGGACAGCAACCCTATCAGCCCCAGCATTTT. This sequence encodes CASSLTGQQPYQPQHF.

This chain uses TRBV5-1 with TRBJ2-7; a possible D gene is TRBD1 (6 bases). Per the germline V gene, CDR1 is SGHRS and CDR2 is YFSETQ. This CDR3 spans 14 amino acids. The V end lost 6 bases, the J end lost 1 base, and 14 bases lay between the germline ends. CDR3 bases: TGCGCCAGCATGGTTTCACAGGGTTCCTACGAGCAGTACTTC. It codes for CASMVSQGSYEQYF. The full variable domain, completed using reference TRBV5-1 and TRBJ2-7, is KAGVTQTPRYLIKTRGQQVTLSCSPISGHRSVSWYQQTPGQGLQFLFEYFSETQRNKGNFPGRFSGRQFSNSRSEMNVSTLELGDSALYLCASMVSQGSYEQYFGPGTRLTVT.

V usage is TRBV9 and J usage is TRBJ2-5, with D possibly being TRBD1 (6 bases). Germline CDR1 reads SGDLS; CDR2 reads YYNGEE. Trimming took off 2 bases at V and 5 bases at J, with 10 bases between the two ends. CDR3 length: 13 amino acids. The CDR3 DNA sequence: TGTGCCAGCAGCGTCAGGGGATGGGAGACCCAGTACTTC. Its protein is CASSVRGWETQYF.

V gene TRBV12-3 or TRBV12-4 combines with J gene TRBJ2-7; a weak D match, TRBD1 (7 bases). The CDR3 runs 15 residues. V gave up 1 base and J gave up 6 bases, with 16 bases separating them. CDR3 sequence reads: CASSLGTGGTLEQYF. In nucleotides, the CDR3 is TGTGCCAGCAGTTTAGGGACAGGAGGGACCCTCGAGCAGTACTTC.

The V and J genes are TRBV4-1 and TRBJ2-7; 8 bases are shared with TRBD2. With 0 bases clipped from V and 0 bases from J, the junction kept 7 bases outside the gene matches. The CDR3 length is 17 residues. Per the germline V gene, CDR1 is MGHRA and CDR2 is YSYEKL. CDR3 sequence (DNA): TGCGCCAGCAGCCAAGATGGGCGGCGGGGGGTCTCCTACGAGCAGTACTTC. It yields the protein CASSQDGRRGVSYEQYF.

The genes are TRBV6-1 and TRBJ1-2; D may be TRBD1 (6 bases). Germline V gives CDR1 MNHNS, CDR2 SASEGT. The CDR3 runs 15 residues. V was cut by 7 bases and J by 1 base, with 16 bases left in between. The CDR3 reads CASTTGQQSNYGYTF. For the CDR3, the DNA is TGTGCCAGCACCACCGGACAGCAAAGTAACTATGGCTACACCTTC.

In its sample, this clonotype was seen once. The chain employs TRBV12-3 or TRBV12-4 and TRBJ1-1; D not resolved. Trimming left V 6 bases short and J 5 bases short, with 22 bases between. This CDR3 region has 16 residues. The CDR3 DNA sequence: TGTGCCAGCAGATTCCTCGCAATCCGACAACGGACTGAAGCTTTCTTT. Amino acid sequence: CASRFLAIRQRTEAFF.

The genes are TRBV5-1 and TRBJ2-5; no reliable D call. Trimming took off 0 bases at V and 7 bases at J, with 16 bases between the two ends. The CDR3 is 15 amino acids. CDR1 and CDR2 from the germline V gene are SGHRS and YFSETQ. CDR3 nucleotide sequence: TGCGCCAGCAGCTTGGAGGCTAACATTGGTGGGACCCAGTACTTC. Translation gives CASSLEANIGGTQYF.

The chain employs TRBV10-3 and TRBJ1-5, with TRBD1 matching 9 bases. The V and J ends lost 5 bases and 4 bases, in that order; junction bases with no gene match: 6. The length of the CDR3 is 15 residues. Germline CDR1 reads ENHRY; CDR2 reads SYGVKD. The chain's CDR3 is CAISSGTGINQPQHF. The CDR3 coding sequence is TGTGCCATCAGTTCCGGGACAGGGATTAATCAGCCCCAGCATTTT.

This clonotype was counted a few times. The chain combines TRBV24-1 with TRBJ2-5; 12 bases are a match to TRBD1. The CDR3 consists of 18 residues. Germline lookup yields CDR1 KGHDR and CDR2 SFDVKD. J lost 4 bases, V lost 5 bases, and 13 bases had no gene match. The CDR3 loop is CATSASPGQGASGETQYF. CDR3 sequence (DNA): TGTGCCACCAGTGCCTCCCCGGGACAGGGGGCTTCGGGAGAGACCCAGTACTTC.

The V and J genes are TRBV6-6 and TRBJ2-1; either TRBD1 or TRBD2 may supply D (5 bases each). The CDR3 spans 15 residues. Deletions cut 6 bases from V and 7 bases from J, with 19 bases between. Germline V gene sequence: CDR1 MNHNY, CDR2 SVGAGI (reference sequence). The CDR3 region has the DNA TGTGCCAGCAGGAGGGGTTCGGACCTTTGGAATGAGCAGTTCTTC. Its protein product is CASRRGSDLWNEQFF.

The chain combines TRBV20-1 with TRBJ2-7; D assignment may be TRBD1 or TRBD2 (6 bases each). The germline V gene encodes CDR1 DFQATT and CDR2 SNEGSKA (reference sequence). Deletions cut 6 bases from V and 6 bases from J, with 21 bases between. CDR3 length equals 14 residues. The CDR3 loop is CSASPTGARPEQYF. The CDR3 region has the DNA TGCAGTGCCAGTCCGACGGGGGCCCGTCCCGAGCAGTACTTC.

The chain has TRBV12-3 or TRBV12-4 and TRBJ1-2; D is possibly TRBD1 (6 bases). V was cut by 5 bases and J by 2 bases, with 12 bases left in between. The CDR3 has 14 amino acids. The CDR3 spells CASSLGAPNYGYTF. Here the CDR3 DNA reads TGTGCCAGCAGTCTGGGGGCCCCCAACTATGGCTACACCTTC.

This clonotype was observed a handful of times. The chain recombines TRBV7-2 with TRBJ2-3; D is unresolved. CDR3 length: 12 amino acids. The V gene's germline CDR1 is SGHTA and CDR2 FQGNSA. V lost 4 bases to trimming and J lost 2 bases, with 4 bases between them. The CDR3 protein is CASSSVTDTQYF. DNA of the CDR3: TGTGCCAGCAGCTCTGTCACAGATACGCAGTATTTT.